This TCR beta chain was found in a study of blood T cell repertoires in COVID-19. Assay used: immunoSEQ multiplex PCR; TCRdb lists only in-frame clones, some missing. This table holds about 360,000 clones, around 90% found once. V lost 5 bases and J 0 bases, leaving 14 bases between the germline ends. The CDR3 consists of 16 residues. Germline loops: CDR1 LNHNV, CDR2 YYDKDF (reference sequence). The specimen was PBMCs or T cells enriched from blood (not recorded which). The V call is TRBV15, the J call TRBJ1-5, with D maybe TRBD1 (6 bases). The clonotype was recovered from a woman between 40 and 50 years old with acute COVID-19. The CDR3 protein is CATSAGTIYSNQPQHF. The CDR3 nucleotides read TGTGCCACCAGCGCCGGGACAATCTATAGCAATCAGCCCCAGCATTTT.